The rows below give T cell receptor beta chains drawn from one sample of a study of read filtering for tumor transcriptome and immune sequencing. One entry per CDR3 protein results from TCRdb running MiXCR on the reads. The table includes approximately 40,000 distinct CDR3 sequences, around 15% detected once. Sequencing input: a population of CD138-negative cells sorted from bone marrow. These receptor sequences come from a donor at least 40 years old with multiple myeloma. Both conserved end residues are part of each CDR3. The D gene is left open where the match is weak.

>TRBD2|TRBV5-1
CASSLIGLRAGATHEQYF
>TRBD2|TRBV6-1
CASSDGAGAHGDTQYF
>TRBD2|TRBV6-6
CASSYSSGLARTGELFF
>TRBD2|TRBV6-1
CASSRGGGQETQYF
>-|TRBV4-3
CASSQNWRWRDTQYF
>TRBD1|TRBV28
CASSLLGQGLDEQYF
>TRBD1|TRBV24-1
CATSDRDRGYNEQFF
>TRBD2|TRBV7-9
CASSLAPAGGPTQYF
>-|TRBV19
CASSTPGHTYEQYF
>-|TRBV14
CASSQGGQTYGYTF
>-|TRBV12-3/TRBV12-4
CASSWGLLGETQYF
>TRBD2|TRBV6-5
CASRTVAGVYNEQFF
>-|TRBV7-6
CASSLVGDEQYF
>-|TRBV2
CASSEGLASSYEQYF
>-|TRBV28
CASSLFRGAYNEQFF
>-|TRBV24-1
CATSVRAGSTDTQYF
>TRBD2|TRBV12-3/TRBV12-4
CASSLRASGNNEQFF
>-|TRBV4-1
CASSQVRGGEFNEQFF
>-|TRBV5-1
CASSLIWGTDTQYF
>-|TRBV20-1
CSARNRRITNYGYTF
>-|TRBV19
CASAGRPSYNEQFF
>-|TRBV7-6
CASSLAGRAGAYEQYF
>TRBD2|TRBV20-1
CSAAPALAGTREQYF
>TRBD1|TRBV2
CASSSTGGKNIQYF
>TRBD2|TRBV10-3
CAAGLAGGPGELFF
>-|TRBV5-1
CASSSTYYNNEQFF
>-|TRBV7-2
CASSYNKNSPLHF
>-|TRBV7-8
CASSRYGWRGEGSGANVLTF
>TRBD1|TRBV28
CASRKTGGTNQPQHF
>-|TRBV5-6
CASSLATGQETQYF
>-|TRBV6-2/TRBV6-3
CASSKAGDSYNQPQHF
>-|TRBV19
CASSHTAAEQFF
>TRBD1|TRBV20-1
CSANPDRGLYNEQFF
>TRBD1|TRBV11-2
CASSPGQGGTGELFF
>-|TRBV20-1
CSAKGVGANVLTF
>-|TRBV7-9
CASSPVVGWNEQFF
>-|TRBV19
CASSYWTEAFF
>-|TRBV7-2
CASSITRDFYNEQFF
>-|TRBV6-5
CASSSRSGTLRSTDTQYF
>-|TRBV2
CASSEAPLVHEQYF
>-|TRBV5-1
CAGSLVGDRTDTQYF
>TRBD2|TRBV28
CASSLGSGRVEQFF
>TRBD2|TRBV11-2
CASSDSSSGSVGELFF
>-|TRBV20-1
CSARDGRGVTGTDTQYF
>TRBD1|TRBV7-2
CASSMTGIGNTEAFF
>-|TRBV12-3/TRBV12-4
CASRQFRTQYF
>-|TRBV5-5
CASSLALGGYEQYF
>-|TRBV11-2
CASSLGQEGSQTQYF
>TRBD2|TRBV20-1
CSATGLAGRSSYEQYF
>-|TRBV19
CASSPVHEGSYEQYF
>-|TRBV19
CASSTGVNTGELFF